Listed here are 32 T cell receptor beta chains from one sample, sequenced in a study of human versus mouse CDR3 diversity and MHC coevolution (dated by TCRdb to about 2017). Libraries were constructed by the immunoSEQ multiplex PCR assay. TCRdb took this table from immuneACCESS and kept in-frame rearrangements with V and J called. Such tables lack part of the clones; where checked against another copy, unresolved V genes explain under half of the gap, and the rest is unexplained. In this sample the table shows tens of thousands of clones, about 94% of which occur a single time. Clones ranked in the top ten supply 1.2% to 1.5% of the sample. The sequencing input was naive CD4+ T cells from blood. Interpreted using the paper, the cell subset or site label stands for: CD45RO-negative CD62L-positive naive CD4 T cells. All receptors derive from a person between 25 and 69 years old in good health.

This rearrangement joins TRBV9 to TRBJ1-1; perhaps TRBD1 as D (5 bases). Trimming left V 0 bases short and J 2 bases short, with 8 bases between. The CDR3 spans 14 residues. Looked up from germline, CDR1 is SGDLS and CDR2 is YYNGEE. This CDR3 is CASSVAQGNTEAFF. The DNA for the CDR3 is TGTGCCAGCAGCGTAGCTCAGGGTAACACTGAAGCTTTCTTT.

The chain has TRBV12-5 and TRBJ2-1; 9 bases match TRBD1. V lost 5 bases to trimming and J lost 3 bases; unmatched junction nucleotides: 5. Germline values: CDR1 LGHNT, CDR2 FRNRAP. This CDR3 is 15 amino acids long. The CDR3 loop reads CASGPYRGLYNEQFF. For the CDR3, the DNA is TGTGCTAGTGGTCCGTACAGGGGGCTCTACAATGAGCAGTTCTTC.

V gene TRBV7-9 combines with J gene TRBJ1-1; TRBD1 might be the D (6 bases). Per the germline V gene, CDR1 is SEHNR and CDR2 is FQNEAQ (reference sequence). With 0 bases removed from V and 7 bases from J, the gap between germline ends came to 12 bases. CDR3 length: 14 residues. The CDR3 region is CASSLAQGRGEAFF. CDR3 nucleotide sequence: TGTGCCAGCAGCTTAGCGCAGGGGAGAGGTGAAGCTTTCTTT.

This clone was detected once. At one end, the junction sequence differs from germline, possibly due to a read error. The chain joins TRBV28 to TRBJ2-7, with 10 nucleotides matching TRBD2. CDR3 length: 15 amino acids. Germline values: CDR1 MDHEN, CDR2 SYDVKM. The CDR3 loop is CVSSLAGVQSYEQYF. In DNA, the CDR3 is TGTGTCAGCAGTCTAGCGGGAGTTCAGTCCTACGAGCAGTACTTC.

CDR3 DNA sequence: TGTGCCAGCAGTCCCGAAGAGACTCACAATGAGCAGTTCTTC. This encodes CASSPEETHNEQFF. The chain has TRBV28 and TRBJ2-1; no definite D call. This CDR3 is 14 amino acids long. The V and J ends lost 5 bases and 5 bases respectively, with 13 bases between them. CDR1 MDHEN and CDR2 SYDVKM come from the germline V gene.

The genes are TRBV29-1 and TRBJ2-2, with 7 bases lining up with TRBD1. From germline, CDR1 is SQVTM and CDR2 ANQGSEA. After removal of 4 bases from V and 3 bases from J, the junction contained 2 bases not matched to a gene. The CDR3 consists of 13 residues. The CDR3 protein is CSVVQGDTGELFF. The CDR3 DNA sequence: TGCAGCGTTGTCCAGGGGGACACCGGGGAGCTGTTTTTT.

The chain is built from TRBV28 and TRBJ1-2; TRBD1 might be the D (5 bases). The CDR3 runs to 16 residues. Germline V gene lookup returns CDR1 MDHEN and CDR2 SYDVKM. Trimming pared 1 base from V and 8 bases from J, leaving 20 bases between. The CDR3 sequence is CASSLFYQAQDGGYTF. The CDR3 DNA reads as TGTGCCAGCAGTTTATTCTACCAAGCACAGGATGGCGGCTACACCTTC.

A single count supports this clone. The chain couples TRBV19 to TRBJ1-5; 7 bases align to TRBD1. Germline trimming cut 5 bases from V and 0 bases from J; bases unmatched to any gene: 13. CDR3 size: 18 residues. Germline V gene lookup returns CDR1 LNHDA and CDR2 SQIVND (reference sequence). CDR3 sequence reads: CASSVTGLGPYSNQPQHF. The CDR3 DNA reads TGTGCCAGTAGTGTGACAGGGCTGGGGCCATATAGCAATCAGCCCCAGCATTTT. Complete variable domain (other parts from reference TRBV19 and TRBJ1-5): DGGITQSPKYLFRKEGQNVTLSCEQNLNHDAMYWYRQDPGQGLRLIYYSQIVNDFQKGDIAEGYSVSREKKESFPLTVTSAQKNPTAFYLCASSVTGLGPYSNQPQHFGDGTRLSIL.

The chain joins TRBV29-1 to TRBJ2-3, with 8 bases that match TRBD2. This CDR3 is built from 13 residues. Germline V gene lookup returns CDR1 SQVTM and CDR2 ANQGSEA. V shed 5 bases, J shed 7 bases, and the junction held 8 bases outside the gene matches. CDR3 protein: CSVTLAAANTQYF. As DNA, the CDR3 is TGCAGCGTTACACTAGCGGCCGCCAATACGCAGTATTTT.

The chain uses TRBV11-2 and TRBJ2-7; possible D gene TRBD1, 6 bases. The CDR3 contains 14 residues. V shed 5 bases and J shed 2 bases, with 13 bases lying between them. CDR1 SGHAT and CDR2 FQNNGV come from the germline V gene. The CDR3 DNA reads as TGTGCCAGCAGCAGGGAAAGGGGGACCTACGAGCAGTACTTC. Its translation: CASSRERGTYEQYF. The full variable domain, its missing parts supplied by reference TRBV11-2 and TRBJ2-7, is EAGVAQSPRYKIIEKRQSVAFWCNPISGHATLYWYQQILGQGPKLLIQFQNNGVVDDSQLPKDRFSAERLKGVDSTLKIQPAKLEDSAVYLCASSRERGTYEQYFGPGTRLTVT.

In DNA, the CDR3 is TGTGCCAGCAGCTTAGATCTAGCCGGCACCTACAATGAGCAGTTCTTC. It encodes CASSLDLAGTYNEQFF. The rearrangement joins TRBV7-2 to TRBJ2-1, with D perhaps matching TRBD2 (5 bases). The CDR3 length is 16 residues. V was trimmed by 1 base and J by 2 bases, leaving 12 bases between them. Germline V gene sequence: CDR1 SGHTA, CDR2 FQGNSA.

As DNA, the CDR3 is TGTGCCAGCAGCTTAGTCTGGGACCCACAGGGCAATGAGCAGTTCTTC. Translating gives CASSLVWDPQGNEQFF. The gene calls are TRBV7-2 and TRBJ2-1; TRBD1 might be the D (6 bases). V lost 1 base and J lost 6, with 16 bases in between. The CDR3 contains 16 residues. Germline V CDR1 and CDR2: SGHTA, FQGNSA. Looking up the rest from reference TRBV7-2 and TRBJ2-1 gives the full variable domain: GAGVSQSPSNKVTEKGKDVELRCDPISGHTALYWYRQSLGQGLEFLIYFQGNSAPDKSGLPSDRFSAERTGGSVSTLTIQRTQQEDSAVYLCASSLVWDPQGNEQFFGPGTRLTVL.

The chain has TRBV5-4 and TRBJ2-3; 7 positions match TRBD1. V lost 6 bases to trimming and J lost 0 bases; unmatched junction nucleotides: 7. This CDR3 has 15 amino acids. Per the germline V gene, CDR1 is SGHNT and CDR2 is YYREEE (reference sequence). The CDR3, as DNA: TGTGCCAGCACCCGGACAGGAGCTAGCACAGATACGCAGTATTTT. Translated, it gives CASTRTGASTDTQYF. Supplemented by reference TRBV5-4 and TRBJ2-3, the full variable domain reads ETGVTQSPTHLIKTRGQQVTLRCSSQSGHNTVSWYQQALGQGPQFIFQYYREEENGRGNFPPRFSGLQFPNYSSELNVNALELDDSALYLCASTRTGASTDTQYFGPGTRLTVL.

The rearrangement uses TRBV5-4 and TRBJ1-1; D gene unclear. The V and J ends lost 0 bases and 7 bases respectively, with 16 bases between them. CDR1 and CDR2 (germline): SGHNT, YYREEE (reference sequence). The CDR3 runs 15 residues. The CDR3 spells CASSLGPRIPDEAFF. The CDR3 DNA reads TGTGCCAGCAGCTTGGGGCCACGTATCCCCGATGAAGCTTTCTTT.

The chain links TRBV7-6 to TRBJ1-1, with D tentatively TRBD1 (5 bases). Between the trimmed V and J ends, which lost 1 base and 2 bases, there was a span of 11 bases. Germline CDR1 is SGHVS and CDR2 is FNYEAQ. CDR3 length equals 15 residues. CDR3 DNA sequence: TGTGCCAGCAGCTTAGGCCAGGGAGGCAACACTGAAGCTTTCTTT. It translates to CASSLGQGGNTEAFF.

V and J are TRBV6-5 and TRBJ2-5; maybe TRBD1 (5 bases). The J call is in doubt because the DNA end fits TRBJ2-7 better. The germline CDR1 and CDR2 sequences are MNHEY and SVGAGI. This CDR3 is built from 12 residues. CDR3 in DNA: TGTGCCAGTCAGGGTAACGACGACGAGCAGTACTTC. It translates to CASQGNDDEQYF.

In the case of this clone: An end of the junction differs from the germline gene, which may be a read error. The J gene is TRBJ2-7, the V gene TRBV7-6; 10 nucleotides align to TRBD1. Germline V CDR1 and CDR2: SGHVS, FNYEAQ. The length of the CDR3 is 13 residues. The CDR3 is CASSTAGTGAAEF. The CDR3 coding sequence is TGTGCCAGCAGCACAGCCGGGACAGGGGCCGCCGAATTC.

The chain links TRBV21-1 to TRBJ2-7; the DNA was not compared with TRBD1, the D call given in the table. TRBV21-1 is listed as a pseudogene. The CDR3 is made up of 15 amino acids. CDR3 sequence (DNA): TGTGCCAGCAGCAAATGGGGGGACAGAAACTACGAGCAGTACTTC. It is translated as CASSKWGDRNYEQYF.

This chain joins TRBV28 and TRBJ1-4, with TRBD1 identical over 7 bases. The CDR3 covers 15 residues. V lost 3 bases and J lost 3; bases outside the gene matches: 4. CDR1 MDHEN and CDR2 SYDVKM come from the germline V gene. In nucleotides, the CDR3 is TGTGCCAGCAGTTTTGGGGACAGAGCTAATGAAAAACTGTTTTTT. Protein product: CASSFGDRANEKLFF.

This CDR3 is CASSLGGLLNTEAFF. The DNA for the CDR3 is TGCGCCAGCAGCCTTGGTGGACTCTTGAACACTGAAGCTTTCTTT. The V and J genes are TRBV4-1 and TRBJ1-1; D unclear. The germline CDR1 and CDR2 sequences are MGHRA and YSYEKL. V lost 4 bases and J lost 0, with 12 bases in between. The CDR3 is 15 residues long.

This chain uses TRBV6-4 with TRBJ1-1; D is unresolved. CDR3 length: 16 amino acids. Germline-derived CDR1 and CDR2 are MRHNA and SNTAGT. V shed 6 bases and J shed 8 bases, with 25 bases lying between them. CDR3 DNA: TGTGCCAGCAGGAGCGGGTTCTGGGAAGGTGAAGTAGAAGCTTTCTTT. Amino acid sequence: CASRSGFWEGEVEAFF.

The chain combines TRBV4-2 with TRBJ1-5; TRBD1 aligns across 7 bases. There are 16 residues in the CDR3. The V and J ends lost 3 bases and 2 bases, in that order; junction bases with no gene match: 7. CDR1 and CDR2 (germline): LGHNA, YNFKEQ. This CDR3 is CASSQEGAGGNQPQHF. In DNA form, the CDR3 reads TGTGCCAGCAGCCAGGAGGGGGCAGGTGGCAATCAGCCCCAGCATTTT.

CDR3 nucleotides: TGCAGCGTTGAGACAGGGATCGGGCAGCCCCAGCATTTT. Translating it yields CSVETGIGQPQHF. The chain uses TRBV29-1 and TRBJ1-5; 7 bases match TRBD1. Germline values: CDR1 SQVTM, CDR2 ANQGSEA. This CDR3 has 13 amino acids. The V and J ends lost 3 bases and 7 bases, in that order; junction bases with no gene match: 6.

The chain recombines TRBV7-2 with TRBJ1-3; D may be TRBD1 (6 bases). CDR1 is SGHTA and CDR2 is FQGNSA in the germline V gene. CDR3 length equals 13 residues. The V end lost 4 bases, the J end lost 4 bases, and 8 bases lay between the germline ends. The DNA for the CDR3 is TGTGCCAGCAGCTCCGACAGGGGAAACACCATATATTTT. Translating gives CASSSDRGNTIYF.

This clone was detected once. The CDR3 region is CASSLDRGTQPQHF. Written as DNA, the CDR3 is TGTGCCAGCAGCTTGGACAGGGGGACTCAGCCCCAGCATTTT. V gene TRBV11-2 combines with J gene TRBJ1-5, with TRBD1 matching 10 bases. J lost 6 bases, V lost 3 bases, and 2 bases had no gene match. The CDR3 has 14 residues. CDR1 SGHAT and CDR2 FQNNGV come from the germline V gene.

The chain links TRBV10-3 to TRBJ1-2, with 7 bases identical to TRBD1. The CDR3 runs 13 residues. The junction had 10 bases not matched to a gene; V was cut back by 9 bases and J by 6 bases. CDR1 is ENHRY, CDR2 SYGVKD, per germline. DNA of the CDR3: TGTGCCATAGCACAGGGGAACCCCCATGGCTACACCTTC. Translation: CAIAQGNPHGYTF.

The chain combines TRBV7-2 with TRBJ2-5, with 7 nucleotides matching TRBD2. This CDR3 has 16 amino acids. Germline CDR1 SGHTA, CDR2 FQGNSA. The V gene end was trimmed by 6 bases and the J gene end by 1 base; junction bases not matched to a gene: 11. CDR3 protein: CASRGPLGGGQETQYF. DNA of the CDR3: TGTGCCAGCAGAGGACCCTTGGGGGGGGGCCAAGAGACCCAGTACTTC.

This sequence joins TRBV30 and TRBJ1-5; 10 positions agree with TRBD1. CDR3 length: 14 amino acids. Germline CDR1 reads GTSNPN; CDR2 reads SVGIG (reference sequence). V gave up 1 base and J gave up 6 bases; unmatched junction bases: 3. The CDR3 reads CAWSEGQGGQPQHF. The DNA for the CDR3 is TGTGCCTGGAGTGAAGGACAGGGGGGTCAGCCCCAGCATTTT.

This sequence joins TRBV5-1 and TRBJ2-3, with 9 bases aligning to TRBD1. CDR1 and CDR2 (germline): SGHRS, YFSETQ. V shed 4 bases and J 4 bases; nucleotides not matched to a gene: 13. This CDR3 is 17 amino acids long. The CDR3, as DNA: TGCGCCAGCAGCGAGGGGACAGGGCCCCTTCTACCAGATACGCAGTATTTT. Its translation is CASSEGTGPLLPDTQYF.

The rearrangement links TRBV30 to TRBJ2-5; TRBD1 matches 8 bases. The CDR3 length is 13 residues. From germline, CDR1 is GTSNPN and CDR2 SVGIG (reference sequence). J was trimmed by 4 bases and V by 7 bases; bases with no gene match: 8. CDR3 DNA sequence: TGTGCCTTTGACACCGGGACAGGAGAGACCCAGTACTTC. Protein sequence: CAFDTGTGETQYF.

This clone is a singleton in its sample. The CDR3: CAWNRRGDTEAFF. The CDR3 DNA is TGTGCCTGGAATCGCCGGGGGGACACTGAAGCTTTCTTT. V and J are TRBV30 and TRBJ1-1, with D possibly TRBD1 on 5 matching bases. The CDR3 is made up of 13 amino acids. V was trimmed by 4 bases and J by 3 bases, leaving 12 bases between them. Germline loops: CDR1 GTSNPN, CDR2 SVGIG (reference sequence). Supplemented by reference TRBV30 and TRBJ1-1, the full variable domain reads SQTIHQWPATLVQPVGSPLSLECTVEGTSNPNLYWYRQAAGRGLQLLFYSVGIGQISSEVPQNLSASRPQDRQFILSSKKLLLSDSGFYLCAWNRRGDTEAFFGQGTRLTVV.

DNA for the CDR3: TGTGCCAGCTCACCACCGCAGGGACTGAGCTCTGGGGCCAACGTCCTGACTTTC. Residues: CASSPPQGLSSGANVLTF. The chain employs TRBV18 and TRBJ2-6, with D possibly matching TRBD2 (6 bases). The CDR3 has 18 residues. V lost 0 bases and J 0 bases, leaving 12 bases between the germline ends. Germline V lookup: CDR1 KGHSH, CDR2 LQKENI.